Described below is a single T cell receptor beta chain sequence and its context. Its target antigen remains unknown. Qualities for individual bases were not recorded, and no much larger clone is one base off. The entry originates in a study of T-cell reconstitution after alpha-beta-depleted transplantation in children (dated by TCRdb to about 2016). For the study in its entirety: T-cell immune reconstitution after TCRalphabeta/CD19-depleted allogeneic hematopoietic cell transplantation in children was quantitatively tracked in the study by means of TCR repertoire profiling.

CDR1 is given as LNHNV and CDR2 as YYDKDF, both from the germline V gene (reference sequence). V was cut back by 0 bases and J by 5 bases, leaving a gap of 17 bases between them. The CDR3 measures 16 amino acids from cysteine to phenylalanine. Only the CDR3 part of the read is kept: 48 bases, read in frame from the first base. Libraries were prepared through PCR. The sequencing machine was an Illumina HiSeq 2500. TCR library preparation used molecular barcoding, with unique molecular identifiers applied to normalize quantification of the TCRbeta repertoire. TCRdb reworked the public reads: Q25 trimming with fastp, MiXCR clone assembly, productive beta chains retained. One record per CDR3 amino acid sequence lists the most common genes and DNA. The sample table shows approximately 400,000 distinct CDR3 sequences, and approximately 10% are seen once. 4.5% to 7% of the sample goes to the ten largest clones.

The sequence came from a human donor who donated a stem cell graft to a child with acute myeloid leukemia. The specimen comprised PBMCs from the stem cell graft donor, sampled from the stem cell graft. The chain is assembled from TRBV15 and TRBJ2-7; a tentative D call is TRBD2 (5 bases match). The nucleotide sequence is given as TGTGCCACCAGCAGAGATGAGGGTAGCGACCGTGACGAGCAGTACTTC. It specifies CATSRDEGSDRDEQYF.